This entry lists 22 T cell receptor beta chains sequenced from one sample in a study of OX40 agonist ivuxolimab in advanced cancers. Libraries came from the immunoSEQ multiplex PCR assay. TCRdb took over this immuneACCESS table, retaining in-frame rearrangements with V and J assigned. Such tables are incomplete; in checked studies, under half of the missing clones stem from an unresolved V gene, and the remainder is unexplained. The sample profile shows roughly 100,000 clones; 85% to 90% of them were found once. The leading ten clones occupy 7.4% of the sample. Here the sequenced sample was CD4+ or CD8+ T cells sorted from blood, taken in a trial of the OX40 agonist ivuxolimab. These TCRs come from an adult with an advanced solid tumor such as melanoma, head and neck, liver or kidney cancer.

The chain carries TRBV6-1 and TRBJ2-7; perhaps D is TRBD1 or TRBD2 (9 bases each). V dropped 4 bases and J dropped 4 bases, with 32 bases sitting between them. The CDR3 extends over 20 amino acids. Germline V gene sequence: CDR1 MNHNS, CDR2 SASEGT. The CDR3 nucleotides read TGTGCCAGCAGTGGGACAGGGGTTGCGGGAGGGCCTTTTTTTGGTTACGAGCAGTACTTC. This codes for CASSGTGVAGGPFFGYEQYF.

This clone appeared a few times. The chain carries TRBV5-1 and TRBJ2-5; D is uncertain. The length of the CDR3 is 13 residues. Between the trimmed V and J ends, which lost 4 bases and 2 bases, there was a span of 9 bases. Germline V lookup: CDR1 SGHRS, CDR2 YFSETQ. The CDR3 sequence is CASSANIQETQYF. Written as DNA, the CDR3 is TGCGCCAGCAGCGCGAACATTCAAGAGACCCAGTACTTC.

The chain joins TRBV18 to TRBJ2-7; 9 positions match TRBD2. The germline CDR1 and CDR2 sequences are KGHSH and LQKENI. This CDR3 has 15 amino acids. The ends lost 3 bases at V and 5 bases at J; junction bases unmatched: 8. The CDR3 region has the DNA TGTGCCAGCTCACCCAATAGCGGGAGTCCCCACGAGCAGTACTTC. Its translation: CASSPNSGSPHEQYF.

This chain connects TRBV27 to TRBJ2-7; TRBD2 matches at 12 bases. In germline, CDR1 is MNHEY, CDR2 SMNVEV (reference sequence). Unmatched junction bases numbered 8, after V lost 7 bases and J lost 7 bases. The CDR3 extends over 14 amino acids. As DNA, the CDR3 is TGTGCCAGCACCTTGACTAGCGGGAGTCGAGAGCAGTACTTC. It encodes CASTLTSGSREQYF.

The chain uses TRBV6-5 and TRBJ2-1, with D perhaps TRBD2 (6 bases). The CDR3 contains 13 residues. The V gene lost 6 bases and the J gene lost 3 bases, with 9 bases spanning the gap. The germline gives CDR1 MNHEY, CDR2 SVGAGI. CDR3 nucleotides: TGTGCCAGCAGCTCGACTAGCTACAATGAGCAGTTCTTC. Amino acid sequence: CASSSTSYNEQFF.

The rearrangement joins TRBV11-2 to TRBJ2-1, with 10 bases that match TRBD2. Germline CDR1 and CDR2: SGHAT and FQNNGV. The CDR3 has 17 residues. With V trimmed by 0 bases and J by 7 bases, 9 bases remained unmatched. The CDR3, as DNA: TGTGCCAGCAGCTTAGATCATCCTAGCGGGAGATGGAATGAGCAGTTCTTC. This translates into CASSLDHPSGRWNEQFF.

The CDR3 DNA sequence: TGTGCCAGCAGCTTAGCGGGGTTCGGCGATTCACCCCTCCACTTT. It translates to CASSLAGFGDSPLHF. This sequence joins TRBV13 and TRBJ1-6; no firm D call. V was pared by 1 base and J by 8 bases, with 12 bases between. Germline V gene sequence: CDR1 PRHDT, CDR2 FYEKMQ (reference sequence). CDR3 length: 15 amino acids.

This sequence joins TRBV11-3 and TRBJ2-7; no clear D gene. The length of the CDR3 is 15 residues. Trimming stripped 6 bases from V and 2 bases from J, with 17 bases between. Germline CDR1 and CDR2: SGHNT and YENEEA. The CDR3 bases are TGTGCCAGCAGGGCCCCCAGTGAATCCCCCTACGAGCAGTACTTC. As protein: CASRAPSESPYEQYF.

The chain combines TRBV5-1 with TRBJ2-7, with a tentative D call TRBD2 (5 bases). CDR1 and CDR2 (germline): SGHRS, YFSETQ. The CDR3 spans 16 residues. V lost 0 bases and J lost 3, with 16 bases in between. The CDR3, as DNA: TGCGCCAGCAGCTTGGACAGCCCCTCCGGAGGCTACGAGCAGTACTTC. Its protein product is CASSLDSPSGGYEQYF.

This chain connects TRBV7-2 to TRBJ1-2; tentative D call: TRBD1 (5 bases). The CDR3 runs to 16 residues. Germline V gene sequence: CDR1 SGHTA, CDR2 FQGNSA. V lost 6 bases, J lost 0 bases, and 17 bases lay in between. The CDR3 region has the DNA TGTGCCAGCAGTACTGGGGCCGAGGTTACTAACTATGGCTACACCTTC. Translated, it gives CASSTGAEVTNYGYTF.

The chain joins TRBV18 to TRBJ1-3, with 8 nucleotides matching TRBD1. Germline values: CDR1 KGHSH, CDR2 LQKENI. CDR3 length equals 15 residues. V trimming: 8 bases; J trimming: 1 base; junction bases outside the gene matches: 7. CDR3 protein: CASTGQGASGNTIYF. The CDR3 nucleotides are TGTGCCAGCACGGGCCAGGGGGCATCTGGAAACACCATATATTTT.

This clone was seen only once. The chain has TRBV19 and TRBJ1-3; no firm D call. In germline, CDR1 is LNHDA, CDR2 SQIVND (reference sequence). CDR3 length: 16 amino acids. V was trimmed by 5 bases and J by 2 bases, leaving 16 bases between them. CDR3 DNA: TGTGCCAGTAGTCGCCCCCCCAAAACCCCTGGAAACACCATATATTTT. Its protein is CASSRPPKTPGNTIYF.

The CDR3 bases are TGTGCCAGCAGCGGGAAGGGGGCGATTATGGTTGAGCAGTTCTTC. It codes for CASSGKGAIMVEQFF. The chain employs TRBV7-2 and TRBJ2-1, with TRBD1 matching over 7 bases. The CDR3 consists of 15 residues. V lost 5 bases and J lost 9; bases outside the gene matches: 13. Germline loops: CDR1 SGHTA, CDR2 FQGNSA.

This chain uses TRBV11-3 with TRBJ2-1; 8 nucleotides line up with TRBD1. The CDR3 loop spans 15 amino acids. After removal of 2 bases from V and 7 bases from J, the junction contained 7 bases not matched to a gene. Germline CDR1 is SGHNT and CDR2 is YENEEA. CDR3 sequence reads: CASSLNQGAWNEQFF. DNA for the CDR3: TGTGCCAGCAGCTTAAACCAGGGGGCGTGGAATGAGCAGTTCTTC.

V gene TRBV21-1 combines with J gene TRBJ2-7; TRBD1 reflects the table's D call only, with no check against the DNA. TRBV21-1 is a listed pseudogene. The CDR3 has 14 residues. The CDR3 sequence is CASSIRRHFYEQYF. The DNA of the CDR3 is TGTGCCAGCAGTATTCGAAGACACTTCTACGAGCAGTACTTC.

The rearrangement joins TRBV5-8 to TRBJ1-3; D gene ambiguous. The CDR3 contains 16 residues. Per the germline V gene, CDR1 is SGHTS and CDR2 is YDEGEE. The V gene lost 0 bases and the J gene lost 0 bases, with 10 bases spanning the gap. CDR3 nucleotides: TGTGCCAGCAGCTTGGCCCGTGCATTCTCTGGAAACACCATATATTTT. Its protein product is CASSLARAFSGNTIYF. Filled out from reference TRBV5-8 and TRBJ1-3, the complete variable domain reads EAGVTQSPTHLIKTRGQQATLRCSPISGHTSVYWYQQALGLGLQFLLWYDEGEERNRGNFPPRFSGRQFPNYSSELNVNALELEDSALYLCASSLARAFSGNTIYFGEGSWLTVV.

The chain links TRBV5-1 to TRBJ2-2; 9 positions agree with TRBD1. Germline CDR1 SGHRS, CDR2 YFSETQ. This CDR3 spans 15 amino acids. V dropped 1 base and J dropped 5; count of bases not matched to a gene: 3. In nucleotides, the CDR3 is TGCGCCAGCAGCTTGCGGACAGGGGTTACCGGGGAGCTGTTTTTT. It translates to CASSLRTGVTGELFF.

This sequence joins TRBV19 and TRBJ1-5; D is uncertain. Germline CDR1 and CDR2: LNHDA and SQIVND (reference sequence). The V and J ends lost 4 bases and 4 bases respectively, with 8 bases between them. The CDR3 length is 13 residues. CDR3: CASSTQINQPQHF. As DNA, the CDR3 is TGTGCCAGTAGTACCCAAATTAATCAGCCCCAGCATTTT. The full variable domain, its missing parts supplied by reference TRBV19 and TRBJ1-5, is DGGITQSPKYLFRKEGQNVTLSCEQNLNHDAMYWYRQDPGQGLRLIYYSQIVNDFQKGDIAEGYSVSREKKESFPLTVTSAQKNPTAFYLCASSTQINQPQHFGDGTRLSIL.

The CDR3 DNA is TGTGCCAGCAGCGCCGGGACAGAATATGGCTACACCTTC. Translating gives CASSAGTEYGYTF. This chain links TRBV7-3 with TRBJ1-2; 7 nucleotides match TRBD1. The CDR3 spans 13 residues. V dropped 5 bases and J dropped 5; count of bases not matched to a gene: 5. Germline CDR1 is SGHTA and CDR2 is FQGTGA.

The V call is TRBV6-1, the J call TRBJ1-2; 10 nucleotides match TRBD1. The germline gives CDR1 MNHNS, CDR2 SASEGT. The V gene end was trimmed by 1 base and the J gene end by 2 bases; junction bases not matched to a gene: 7. This CDR3 spans 17 amino acids. DNA for the CDR3: TGTGCCAGCAGTGAAGGCCCCGGACAGGGGGGGAACTATGGCTACACCTTC. Amino acid sequence: CASSEGPGQGGNYGYTF.

V is TRBV28 and J is TRBJ2-3; 8 bases line up with TRBD2. Trimming removed 5 bases from V and 2 bases from J; junction bases left unmatched: 9. From germline, CDR1 is MDHEN and CDR2 SYDVKM. This CDR3 has 16 amino acids. DNA for the CDR3: TGTGCCAGCAGTACTACTAGCGGAAGGTCCACAGATACGCAGTATTTT. Translation: CASSTTSGRSTDTQYF.

V and J are TRBV4-2 and TRBJ1-3, with 9 nucleotides matching TRBD1. CDR1 is LGHNA and CDR2 is YNFKEQ in the germline V gene. CDR3 size: 15 residues. With V trimmed by 5 bases and J by 2 bases, 4 bases remained unmatched. CDR3 sequence: CASSRDRAAGNTIYF. The CDR3 DNA reads TGTGCCAGCAGCAGGGACAGGGCCGCTGGAAACACCATATATTTT.